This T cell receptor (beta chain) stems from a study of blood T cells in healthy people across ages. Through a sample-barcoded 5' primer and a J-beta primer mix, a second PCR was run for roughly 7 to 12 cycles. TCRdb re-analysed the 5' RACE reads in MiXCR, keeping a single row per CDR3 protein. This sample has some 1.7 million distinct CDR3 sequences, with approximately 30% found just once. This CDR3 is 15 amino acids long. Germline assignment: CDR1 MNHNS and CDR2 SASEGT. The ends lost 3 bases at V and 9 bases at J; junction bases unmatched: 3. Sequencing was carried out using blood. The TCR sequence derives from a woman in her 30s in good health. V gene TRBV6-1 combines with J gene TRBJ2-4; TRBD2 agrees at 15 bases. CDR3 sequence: CASSEGLAGGGIQYF. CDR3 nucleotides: TGTGCCAGCAGTGAGGGACTAGCGGGGGGAGGCATTCAGTACTTC.